A selection of T cell receptor beta chains follows, all from one sample in a study of T-cell reconstitution after alpha-beta-depleted transplantation in children. TCRdb ran MiXCR on the PCR reads and lists one entry per CDR3 protein. The table includes about 980,000 distinct CDR3 sequences, about 31% detected once. The sequencing used PBMCs, mostly from graft donor cells, collected 360 days after TCRalphabeta/CD19-depleted stem cell transplant. Every receptor here comes from a boy under two years old who had a stem cell transplant for SCID, so the T cells may come from the graft donor. The conserved cysteine and the conserved F or W are not part of the CDR3 here.

ASSQVGRRNTGELF	TRBJ2-2	TRBV4-1
ASGLSTGELF	TRBJ2-2	TRBV12-3/TRBV12-4
ATSGEGRGTHNEQF	TRBJ2-1	TRBV24-1
ASSTTGWRLSSTDTQY	TRBJ2-3	TRBV28
ASSSTRSTGELF	TRBJ2-2	TRBV7-2
ASSSDHNSPLH	TRBJ1-6	TRBV6-5
AIMGGYGYT	TRBJ1-2	TRBV10-3
ASSFGDSVSGANVLT	TRBJ2-6	TRBV5-1
ASSFNRGPEQY	TRBJ2-7	TRBV27
ASSPPGEGNIQY	TRBJ2-4	TRBV7-9
SVGRAENEQF	TRBJ2-1	TRBV29-1
ASNGRGNTGELF	TRBJ2-2	TRBV5-5
ASSRASGGGNEQF	TRBJ2-1	TRBV19
ASSLVRVSYNEQF	TRBJ2-1	TRBV11-2
RSGGQSNSPLH	TRBJ1-6	TRBV20-1
ASSRGSGMNEQF	TRBJ2-1	TRBV6-1
ASSVGPLSEQY	TRBJ2-7	TRBV9
ASCWDRGAVEQF	TRBJ2-1	TRBV2
ASSIMDRAYEQY	TRBJ2-7	TRBV5-1
ASSPRKGGEQY	TRBJ2-7	TRBV12-3/TRBV12-4
ASSQDQADTQY	TRBJ2-3	TRBV3-1
ASRTGAPNQPQH	TRBJ1-5	TRBV28
ASSPQISNTEAF	TRBJ1-1	TRBV19
SVGGLSGINEQF	TRBJ2-1	TRBV29-1
ATSRQTGIYTGELF	TRBJ2-2	TRBV15
SVPGLAAKETQY	TRBJ2-5	TRBV29-1
ASSHDWNTEAF	TRBJ1-1	TRBV12-3/TRBV12-4
ASSLYTFWETQY	TRBJ2-5	TRBV11-2
ASSPTRGRDTQY	TRBJ2-3	TRBV7-2
ASSRLIDYEQY	TRBJ2-7	TRBV12-3/TRBV12-4
SAKPTVVGNGYT	TRBJ1-2	TRBV20-1
ASSSRGYGTGNTEAF	TRBJ1-1	TRBV13
ASSLAGLEQY	TRBJ2-7	TRBV7-2
ASSMRGPGAVGELF	TRBJ2-2	TRBV12-3/TRBV12-4
ASSPGLAGANFQETQY	TRBJ2-5	TRBV7-8
SALTGSGNTIY	TRBJ1-3	TRBV29-1
ASSPWTGNQPQH	TRBJ1-5	TRBV6-1
ASSVLTRGEGSSTDTQY	TRBJ2-3	TRBV9
ASSLEAGSTDTQY	TRBJ2-3	TRBV7-2
ASRVGGEKLF	TRBJ1-4	TRBV19
ASSLVTQDNEQF	TRBJ2-1	TRBV5-1
ASSLGRGGEKLF	TRBJ1-4	TRBV5-1
ASTRWSSDGELF	TRBJ2-2	TRBV2
ASSSRDRDPMKQF	TRBJ2-1	TRBV7-3
ASSEARPRGTDTQY	TRBJ2-3	TRBV2
ASSPPLAGTQETQY	TRBJ2-5	TRBV4-1
ASTPAWTGQNIQY	TRBJ2-4	TRBV6-2/TRBV6-3
ASSLSRGNLGTDTQY	TRBJ2-3	TRBV7-2